A selection of T cell receptor beta chains follows, all from one sample in a study of T-cell memory formation after mild COVID-19. TCRdb ran MiXCR on the 5' RACE reads and lists one entry per CDR3 protein. The repertoire consists of roughly 480,000 distinct CDR3 sequences, with around 27% occurring once and the leading ten covering about an eighth. Material: PBMCs or a T cell subset sorted from them (not recorded which). These receptors all come from an adult woman who had mild COVID-19 (a few samples of this study predate the infection). Cell type and time point are not known. The CDR3 runs from the conserved cysteine through the conserved F or W. The order of the fields is CDR3 protein, CDR3 DNA, J gene, clone size, D gene, CDR3 length, V gene. A D gene is named only where the DNA matches it firmly. Some rows mark clone size as missing; the rest say once, few, many or name a class of expanded clone.

CDR3aa: CASSPTDQETQYF; CDR3nt: TGTGCCAGCAGTCCGACGGACCAAGAGACCCAGTACTTC; j_gene: TRBJ2-5; abundance: few; d_gene: .; len: 13; v_gene: TRBV11-1
CDR3aa: CASSERGTGASEQYF; CDR3nt: TGTGCCAGCAGCGAGAGAGGGACAGGGGCTTCCGAGCAGTACTTC; j_gene: TRBJ2-7; abundance: .; d_gene: TRBD1; len: 15; v_gene: TRBV25-1
CDR3aa: CASSTYRSGELFF; CDR3nt: TGTGCCAGCAGCACTTACAGGTCCGGGGAGCTGTTTTTT; j_gene: TRBJ2-2; abundance: .; d_gene: .; len: 13; v_gene: TRBV5-8
CDR3aa: CATGDRASYNEQFF; CDR3nt: TGTGCCACAGGGGACAGGGCTTCCTACAATGAGCAGTTCTTC; j_gene: TRBJ2-1; abundance: few; d_gene: TRBD1; len: 14; v_gene: TRBV24-1
CDR3aa: CASSQDTLTDTQYF; CDR3nt: TGTGCCAGCAGCCAAGATACCCTGACAGATACGCAGTATTTT; j_gene: TRBJ2-3; abundance: few; d_gene: .; len: 14; v_gene: TRBV4-2
CDR3aa: CATSRVPGNFKTSNYGYTF; CDR3nt: TGTGCCACCAGCAGAGTCCCAGGGAACTTCAAAACCTCTAACTATGGCTACACCTTC; j_gene: TRBJ1-2; abundance: few; d_gene: .; len: 19; v_gene: TRBV15
CDR3aa: CASSLGRGLEPQHF; CDR3nt: TGTGCCAGCAGCTTGGGTAGGGGGCTTGAGCCCCAGCATTTT; j_gene: TRBJ1-5; abundance: .; d_gene: TRBD1; len: 14; v_gene: TRBV5-5
CDR3aa: CASSAGTGYGYTF; CDR3nt: TGTGCCAGCAGCGCAGGGACAGGGTATGGCTACACCTTC; j_gene: TRBJ1-2; abundance: few; d_gene: TRBD1; len: 13; v_gene: TRBV9
CDR3aa: CASSYWAGYQPQHF; CDR3nt: TGTGCCAGCAGTTATTGGGCAGGGTATCAGCCCCAGCATTTT; j_gene: TRBJ1-5; abundance: .; d_gene: .; len: 14; v_gene: TRBV6-6
CDR3aa: CASSQVVIRGDEQFF; CDR3nt: TGCGCCAGCAGCCAAGTTGTCATTCGTGGGGATGAGCAGTTCTTC; j_gene: TRBJ2-1; abundance: once; d_gene: .; len: 15; v_gene: TRBV4-1
CDR3aa: CASSARGSTGNSPLHF; CDR3nt: TGTGCCAGCAGCGCGAGGGGTTCCACGGGGAATTCACCCCTCCACTTT; j_gene: TRBJ1-6; abundance: .; d_gene: .; len: 16; v_gene: TRBV9
CDR3aa: CASSLRQGSYEQYF; CDR3nt: TGCGCCAGCAGCCTACGACAGGGTTCCTACGAGCAGTACTTC; j_gene: TRBJ2-7; abundance: many; d_gene: TRBD1; len: 14; v_gene: TRBV4-1
CDR3aa: CASRSGGEGNQPQHF; CDR3nt: TGTGCCAGCAGATCAGGAGGGGAAGGGAATCAGCCCCAGCATTTT; j_gene: TRBJ1-5; abundance: .; d_gene: .; len: 15; v_gene: TRBV2
CDR3aa: CASSVGGGNYNEQFF; CDR3nt: TGTGCCAGCAGCGTAGGCGGGGGTAATTACAATGAGCAGTTCTTC; j_gene: TRBJ2-1; abundance: few; d_gene: TRBD2; len: 15; v_gene: TRBV9
CDR3aa: CSASGRARNEQFF; CDR3nt: TGCAGTGCCAGCGGGAGGGCCCGGAATGAGCAGTTCTTC; j_gene: TRBJ2-1; abundance: .; d_gene: TRBD2; len: 13; v_gene: TRBV20-1
CDR3aa: CASSPTPTYNEQFF; CDR3nt: TGCGCCAGCAGCCCGACCCCCACCTACAATGAGCAGTTCTTC; j_gene: TRBJ2-1; abundance: many; d_gene: .; len: 14; v_gene: TRBV5-1
CDR3aa: CASSKKNTEAFF; CDR3nt: TGTGCCAGCAGCAAAAAAAACACTGAAGCTTTCTTT; j_gene: TRBJ1-1; abundance: .; d_gene: .; len: 12; v_gene: TRBV3-1
CDR3aa: CASSELAASYNEQFF; CDR3nt: TGTGCCAGCAGCGAACTAGCGGCCTCCTACAATGAGCAGTTCTTC; j_gene: TRBJ2-1; abundance: .; d_gene: TRBD2; len: 15; v_gene: TRBV7-3
CDR3aa: CASSYSGVDGNQPQHF; CDR3nt: TGTGCCAGCAGTTACTCAGGGGTTGACGGCAATCAGCCCCAGCATTTT; j_gene: TRBJ1-5; abundance: .; d_gene: .; len: 16; v_gene: TRBV6-2/TRBV6-3
CDR3aa: CASSLAGHQQETQYF; CDR3nt: TGTGCCAGCAGTTTAGCGGGACACCAACAAGAGACCCAGTACTTC; j_gene: TRBJ2-5; abundance: .; d_gene: .; len: 15; v_gene: TRBV12-3/TRBV12-4
CDR3aa: CASSAGRAGEAFF; CDR3nt: TGTGCCAGCAGTGCAGGGAGGGCCGGTGAAGCTTTCTTT; j_gene: TRBJ1-1; abundance: few; d_gene: .; len: 13; v_gene: TRBV25-1
CDR3aa: CASSQIQGFEQYF; CDR3nt: TGCGCCAGCAGCCAGATACAGGGGTTCGAGCAGTACTTC; j_gene: TRBJ2-7; abundance: few; d_gene: TRBD1; len: 13; v_gene: TRBV4-1
CDR3aa: CASSYSSGGGTRYGYTF; CDR3nt: TGTGCCAGCAGTTACTCATCAGGGGGAGGGACCCGCTATGGCTACACCTTC; j_gene: TRBJ1-2; abundance: .; d_gene: TRBD1; len: 17; v_gene: TRBV6-2/TRBV6-3
CDR3aa: CASKGQPNTEAFF; CDR3nt: TGTGCCAGCAAGGGACAGCCGAACACTGAAGCTTTCTTT; j_gene: TRBJ1-1; abundance: few; d_gene: TRBD1; len: 13; v_gene: TRBV6-5
CDR3aa: CSANRDESTDTQYF; CDR3nt: TGCAGTGCTAACAGGGATGAAAGCACAGATACGCAGTATTTT; j_gene: TRBJ2-3; abundance: .; d_gene: .; len: 14; v_gene: TRBV20-1
CDR3aa: CAIKGGTGGPGEAFF; CDR3nt: TGTGCCATCAAAGGAGGGACAGGGGGACCGGGGGAAGCTTTCTTT; j_gene: TRBJ1-1; abundance: .; d_gene: TRBD1; len: 15; v_gene: TRBV10-3
CDR3aa: CASSLDFSQETQYF; CDR3nt: TGTGCCAGCAGCTTGGACTTTTCTCAAGAGACCCAGTACTTC; j_gene: TRBJ2-5; abundance: .; d_gene: .; len: 14; v_gene: TRBV5-5
CDR3aa: CASSPTRTLSYNEQFF; CDR3nt: TGTGCCAGCAGCCCGACGAGGACTCTCTCCTACAATGAGCAGTTCTTC; j_gene: TRBJ2-1; abundance: .; d_gene: .; len: 16; v_gene: TRBV7-2
CDR3aa: CASSPLASGAREQYF; CDR3nt: TGTGCCAGCAGCCCACTAGCCTCGGGGGCTAGGGAGCAGTACTTC; j_gene: TRBJ2-7; abundance: .; d_gene: .; len: 15; v_gene: TRBV14
CDR3aa: CASSLAGTGDGEQYF; CDR3nt: TGCGCCAGCAGCTTGGCCGGGACAGGGGACGGCGAGCAGTACTTC; j_gene: TRBJ2-7; abundance: .; d_gene: TRBD1; len: 15; v_gene: TRBV5-1